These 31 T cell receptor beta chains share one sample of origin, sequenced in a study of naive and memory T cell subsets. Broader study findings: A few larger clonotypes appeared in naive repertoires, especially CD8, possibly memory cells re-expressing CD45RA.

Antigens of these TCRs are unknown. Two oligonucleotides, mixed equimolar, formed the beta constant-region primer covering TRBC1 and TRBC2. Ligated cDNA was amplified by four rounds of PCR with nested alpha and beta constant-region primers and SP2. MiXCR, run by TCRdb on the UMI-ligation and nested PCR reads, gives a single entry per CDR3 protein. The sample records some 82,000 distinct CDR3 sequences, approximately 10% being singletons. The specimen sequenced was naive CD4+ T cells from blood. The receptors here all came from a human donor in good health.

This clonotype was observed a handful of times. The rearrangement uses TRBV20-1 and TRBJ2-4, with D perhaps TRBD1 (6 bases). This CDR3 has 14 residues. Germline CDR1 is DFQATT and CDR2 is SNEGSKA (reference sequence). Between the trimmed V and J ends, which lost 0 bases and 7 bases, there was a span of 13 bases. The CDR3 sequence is CSARDTGRRNIQYF. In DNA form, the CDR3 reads TGCAGTGCTAGAGATACAGGGCGGCGGAACATTCAGTACTTC.

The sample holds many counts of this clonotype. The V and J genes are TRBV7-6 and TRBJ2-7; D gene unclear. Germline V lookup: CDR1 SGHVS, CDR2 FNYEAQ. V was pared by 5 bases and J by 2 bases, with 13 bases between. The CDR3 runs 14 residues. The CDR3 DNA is TGTGCCAGCAGCGCACGACTGGGCGCCTACGAGCAGTACTTC. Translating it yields CASSARLGAYEQYF. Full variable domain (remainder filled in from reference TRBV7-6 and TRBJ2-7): GAGVSQSPRYKVTKRGQDVALRCDPISGHVSLYWYRQALGQGPEFLTYFNYEAQQDKSGLPNDRFSAERPEGSISTLTIQRTEQRDSAMYRCASSARLGAYEQYFGPGTRLTVT.

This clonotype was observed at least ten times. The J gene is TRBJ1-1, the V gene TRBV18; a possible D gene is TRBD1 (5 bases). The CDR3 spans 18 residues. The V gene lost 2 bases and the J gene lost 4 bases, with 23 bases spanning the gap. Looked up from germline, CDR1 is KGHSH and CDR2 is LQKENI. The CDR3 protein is CASSPSGLPGPSVTEAFF. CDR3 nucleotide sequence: TGTGCCAGCTCACCAAGCGGACTGCCGGGACCCAGCGTCACTGAAGCTTTCTTT.

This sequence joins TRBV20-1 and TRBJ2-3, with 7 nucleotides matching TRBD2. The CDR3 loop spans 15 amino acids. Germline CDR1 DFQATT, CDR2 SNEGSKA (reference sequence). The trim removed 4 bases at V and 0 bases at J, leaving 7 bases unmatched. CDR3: CSATWGGTSTDTQYF. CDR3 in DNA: TGCAGTGCTACCTGGGGGGGGACTAGCACAGATACGCAGTATTTT.

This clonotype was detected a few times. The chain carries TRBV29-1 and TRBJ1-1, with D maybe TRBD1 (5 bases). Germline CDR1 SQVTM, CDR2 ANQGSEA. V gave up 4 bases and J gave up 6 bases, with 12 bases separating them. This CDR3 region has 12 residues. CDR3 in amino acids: CSVARAGAEAFF. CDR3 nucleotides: TGCAGCGTTGCCAGGGCCGGCGCTGAAGCTTTCTTT. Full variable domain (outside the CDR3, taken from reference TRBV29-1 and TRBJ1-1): SAVISQKPSRDICQRGTSLTIQCQVDSQVTMMFWYRQQPGQSLTLIATANQGSEATYESGFVIDKFPISRPNLTFSTLTVSNMSPEDSSIYLCSVARAGAEAFFGQGTRLTVV.

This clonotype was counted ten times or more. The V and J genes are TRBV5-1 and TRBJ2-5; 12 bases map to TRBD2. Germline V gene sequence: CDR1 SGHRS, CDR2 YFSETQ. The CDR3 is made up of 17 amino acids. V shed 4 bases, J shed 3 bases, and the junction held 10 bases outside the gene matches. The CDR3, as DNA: TGCGCCAGCAGCGCTACGAAGACTAGCGGGAGAGAAGAGACCCAGTACTTC. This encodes CASSATKTSGREETQYF.

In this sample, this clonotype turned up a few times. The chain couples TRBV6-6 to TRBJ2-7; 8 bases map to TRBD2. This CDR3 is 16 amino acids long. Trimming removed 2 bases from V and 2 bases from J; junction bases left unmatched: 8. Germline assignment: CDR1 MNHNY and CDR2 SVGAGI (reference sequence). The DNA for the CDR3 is TGTGCCAGCAGTTACGTCTTAACTAGCGGCGCCTACGAGCAGTACTTC. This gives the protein CASSYVLTSGAYEQYF.

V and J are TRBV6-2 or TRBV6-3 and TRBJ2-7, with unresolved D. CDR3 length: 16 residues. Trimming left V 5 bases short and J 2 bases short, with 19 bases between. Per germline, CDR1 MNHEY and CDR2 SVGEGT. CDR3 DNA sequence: TGTGCCAGCAGTCAGCGCGCCTTCCCGAATCCCTACGAGCAGTACTTC. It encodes CASSQRAFPNPYEQYF.

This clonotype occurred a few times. This CDR3 reads CSARVREYSNQPQHF. The CDR3 coding sequence is TGCAGTGCTAGAGTCAGGGAGTATAGCAATCAGCCCCAGCATTTT. The chain recombines TRBV20-1 with TRBJ1-5; the D gene is possibly TRBD1 (5 bases). Trimming removed 1 base from V and 0 bases from J, with 10 bases in between. CDR3 length: 15 amino acids. Germline V lookup: CDR1 DFQATT, CDR2 SNEGSKA (reference sequence).

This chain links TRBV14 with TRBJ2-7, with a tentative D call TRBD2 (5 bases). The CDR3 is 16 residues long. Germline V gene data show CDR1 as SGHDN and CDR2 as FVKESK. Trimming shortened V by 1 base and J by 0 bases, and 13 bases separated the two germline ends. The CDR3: CASSQGGGPSSYEQYF. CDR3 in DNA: TGTGCCAGCAGCCAAGGTGGCGGGCCTAGCTCCTACGAGCAGTACTTC.

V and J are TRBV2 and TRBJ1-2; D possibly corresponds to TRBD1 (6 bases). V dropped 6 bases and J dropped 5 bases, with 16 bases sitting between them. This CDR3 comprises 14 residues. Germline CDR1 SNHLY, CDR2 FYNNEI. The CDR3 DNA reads TGTGCCAGCAGCGCACAGGGTGCCGGGTATGGCTACACCTTC. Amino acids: CASSAQGAGYGYTF.

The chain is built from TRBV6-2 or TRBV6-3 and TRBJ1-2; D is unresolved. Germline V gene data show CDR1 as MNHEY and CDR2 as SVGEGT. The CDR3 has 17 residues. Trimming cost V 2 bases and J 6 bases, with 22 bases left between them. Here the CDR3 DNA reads TGTGCCAGCAGTTACCCCTCTCCCGGCAGAAGACCCCATGGCTACACCTTC. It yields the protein CASSYPSPGRRPHGYTF.

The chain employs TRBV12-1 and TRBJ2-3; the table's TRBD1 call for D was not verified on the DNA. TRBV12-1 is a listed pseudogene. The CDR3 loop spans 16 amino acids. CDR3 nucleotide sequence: TGTGCCAGCAGCTGGGCCGGGATCCTACCGAAGGGTACGCAGTATTTT. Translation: CASSWAGILPKGTQYF.

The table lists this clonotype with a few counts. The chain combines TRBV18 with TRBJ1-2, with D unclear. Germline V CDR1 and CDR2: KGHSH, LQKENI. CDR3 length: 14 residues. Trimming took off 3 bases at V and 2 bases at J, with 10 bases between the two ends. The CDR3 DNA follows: TGTGCCAGCTCACCCCGGGCAGAGAACTATGGCTACACCTTC. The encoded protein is CASSPRAENYGYTF.

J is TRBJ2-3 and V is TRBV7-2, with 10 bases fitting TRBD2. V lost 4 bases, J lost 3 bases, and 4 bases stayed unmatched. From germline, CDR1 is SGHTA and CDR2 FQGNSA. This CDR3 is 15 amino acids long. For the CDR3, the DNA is TGTGCCAGCAGCTCCCAGCGGGGGGGGACAGATACGCAGTATTTT. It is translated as CASSSQRGGTDTQYF.

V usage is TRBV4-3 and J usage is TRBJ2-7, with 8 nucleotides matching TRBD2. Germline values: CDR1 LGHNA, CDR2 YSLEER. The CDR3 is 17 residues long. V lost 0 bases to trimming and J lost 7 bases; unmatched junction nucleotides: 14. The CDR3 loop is CASSQDQRTSSPGEQYF. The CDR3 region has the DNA TGCGCCAGCAGCCAAGATCAAAGGACTAGCAGCCCGGGAGAGCAGTACTTC.

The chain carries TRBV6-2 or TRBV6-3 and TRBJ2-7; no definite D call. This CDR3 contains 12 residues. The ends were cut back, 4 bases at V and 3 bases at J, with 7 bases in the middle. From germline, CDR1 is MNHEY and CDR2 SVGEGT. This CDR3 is CASSWTVYEQYF. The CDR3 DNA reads TGTGCCAGCAGTTGGACGGTCTACGAGCAGTACTTC.

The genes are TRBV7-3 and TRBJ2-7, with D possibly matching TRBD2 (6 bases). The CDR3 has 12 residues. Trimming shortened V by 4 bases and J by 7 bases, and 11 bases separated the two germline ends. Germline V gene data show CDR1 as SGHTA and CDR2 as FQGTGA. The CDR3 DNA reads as TGTGCCAGCAGCTCCCACGGGGGAGAGCAGTACTTC. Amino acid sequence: CASSSHGGEQYF. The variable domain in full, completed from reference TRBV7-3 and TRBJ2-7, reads GAGVSQTPSNKVTEKGKYVELRCDPISGHTALYWYRQSLGQGPEFLIYFQGTGAADDSGLPNDRFFAVRPEGSVSTLKIQRTERGDSAVYLCASSSHGGEQYFGPGTRLTVT.

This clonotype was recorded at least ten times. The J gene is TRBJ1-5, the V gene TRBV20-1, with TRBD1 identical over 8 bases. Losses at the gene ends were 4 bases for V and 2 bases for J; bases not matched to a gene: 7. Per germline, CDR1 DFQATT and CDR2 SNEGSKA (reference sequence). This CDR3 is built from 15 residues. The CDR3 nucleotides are TGCAGTGCTAATCAGGGGGCGAGTCGCAATCAGCCCCAGCATTTT. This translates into CSANQGASRNQPQHF.

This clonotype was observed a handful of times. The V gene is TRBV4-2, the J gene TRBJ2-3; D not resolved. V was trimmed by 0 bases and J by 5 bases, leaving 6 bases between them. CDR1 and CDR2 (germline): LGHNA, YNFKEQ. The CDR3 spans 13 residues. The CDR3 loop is CASSQERGDTQYF. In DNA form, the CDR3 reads TGTGCCAGCAGCCAAGAGCGTGGAGATACGCAGTATTTT.

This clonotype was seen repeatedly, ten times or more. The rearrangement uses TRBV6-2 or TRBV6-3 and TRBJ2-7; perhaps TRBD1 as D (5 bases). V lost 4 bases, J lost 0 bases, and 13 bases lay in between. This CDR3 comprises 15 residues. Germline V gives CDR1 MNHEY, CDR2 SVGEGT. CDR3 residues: CASSSHRPGSYEQYF. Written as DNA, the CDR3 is TGTGCCAGCAGTTCCCACAGGCCCGGCTCCTACGAGCAGTACTTC.

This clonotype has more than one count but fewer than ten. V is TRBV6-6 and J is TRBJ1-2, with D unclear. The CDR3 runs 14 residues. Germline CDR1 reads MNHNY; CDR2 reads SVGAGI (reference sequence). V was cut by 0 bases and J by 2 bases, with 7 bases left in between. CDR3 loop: CASSYSTANYGYTF. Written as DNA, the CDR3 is TGTGCCAGCAGTTACTCTACAGCAAACTATGGCTACACCTTC.

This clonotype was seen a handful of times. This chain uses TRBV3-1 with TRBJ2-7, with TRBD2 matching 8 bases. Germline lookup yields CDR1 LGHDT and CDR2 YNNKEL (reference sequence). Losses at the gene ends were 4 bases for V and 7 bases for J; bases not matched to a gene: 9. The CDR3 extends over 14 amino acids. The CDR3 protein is CASSPRGGSGEQYF. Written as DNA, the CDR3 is TGTGCCAGCAGCCCCCGGGGGGGGTCTGGAGAGCAGTACTTC.

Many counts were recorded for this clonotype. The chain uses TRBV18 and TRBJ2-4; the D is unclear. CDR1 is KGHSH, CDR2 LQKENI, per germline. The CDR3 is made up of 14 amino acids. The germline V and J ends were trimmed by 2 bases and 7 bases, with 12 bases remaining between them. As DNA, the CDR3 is TGTGCCAGCTCACCAATCGATTCAGCCAACATTCAGTACTTC. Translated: CASSPIDSANIQYF.

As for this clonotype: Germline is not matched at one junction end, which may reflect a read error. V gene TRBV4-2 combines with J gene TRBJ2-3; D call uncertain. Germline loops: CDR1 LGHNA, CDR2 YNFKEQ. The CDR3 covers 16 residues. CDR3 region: CVSSQALGLSTDTQYF. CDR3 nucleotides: TGTGTCAGCAGCCAAGCCCTGGGTCTTAGCACAGATACGCAGTATTTT.

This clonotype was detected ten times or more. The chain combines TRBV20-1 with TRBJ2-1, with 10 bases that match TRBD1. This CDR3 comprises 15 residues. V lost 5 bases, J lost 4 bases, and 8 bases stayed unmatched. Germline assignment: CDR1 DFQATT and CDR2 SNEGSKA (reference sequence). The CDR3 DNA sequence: TGCAGTGCTGATCTGGGACAGGGGATTTACAATGAGCAGTTCTTC. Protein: CSADLGQGIYNEQFF.

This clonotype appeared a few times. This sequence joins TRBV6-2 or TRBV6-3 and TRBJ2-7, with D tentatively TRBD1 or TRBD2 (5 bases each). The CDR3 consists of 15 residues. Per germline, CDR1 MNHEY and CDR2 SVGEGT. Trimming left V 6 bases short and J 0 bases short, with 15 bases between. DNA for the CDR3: TGTGCCAGCAGGACGGGGCCCCTCAGCTCCTACGAGCAGTACTTC. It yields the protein CASRTGPLSSYEQYF.

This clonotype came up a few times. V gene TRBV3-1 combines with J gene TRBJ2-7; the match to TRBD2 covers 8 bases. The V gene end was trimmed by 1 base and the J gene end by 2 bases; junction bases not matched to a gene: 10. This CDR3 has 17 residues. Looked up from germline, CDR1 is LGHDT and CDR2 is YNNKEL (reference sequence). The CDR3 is CASSQVGGVKSTYEQYF. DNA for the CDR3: TGTGCCAGCAGCCAAGTCGGGGGGGTGAAGTCTACCTACGAGCAGTACTTC.

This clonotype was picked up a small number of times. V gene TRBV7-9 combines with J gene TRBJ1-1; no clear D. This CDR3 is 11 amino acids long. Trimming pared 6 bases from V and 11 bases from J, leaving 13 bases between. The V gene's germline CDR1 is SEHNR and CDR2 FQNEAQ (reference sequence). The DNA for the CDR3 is TGTGCCAGCAGTACCAATCCTCTCGCTTTCTTT. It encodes CASSTNPLAFF.

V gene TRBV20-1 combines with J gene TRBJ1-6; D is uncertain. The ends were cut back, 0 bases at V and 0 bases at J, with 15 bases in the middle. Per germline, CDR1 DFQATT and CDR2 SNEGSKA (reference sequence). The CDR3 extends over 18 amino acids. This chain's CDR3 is CSARDISAPSSYNSPLHF. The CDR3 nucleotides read TGCAGTGCTAGAGATATCTCAGCCCCTAGCTCCTATAATTCACCCCTCCACTTT.

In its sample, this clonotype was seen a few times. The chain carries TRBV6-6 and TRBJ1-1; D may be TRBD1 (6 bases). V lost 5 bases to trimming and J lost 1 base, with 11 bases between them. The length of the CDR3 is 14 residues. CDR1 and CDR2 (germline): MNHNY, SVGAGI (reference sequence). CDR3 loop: CASSKGQRNTEAFF. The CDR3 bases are TGTGCCAGCAGTAAGGGACAAAGGAACACTGAAGCTTTCTTT.